These 2 T cell receptor beta chains were all obtained from the same sample, sequenced in a study of T-cell reconstitution after alpha-beta-depleted transplantation in children. The authors prepared the TCRbeta library with unique molecular identifiers. MiXCR, run by TCRdb on the PCR reads, gives a single entry per CDR3 protein. This table holds some 200,000 distinct CDR3 sequences, 8.5% to 10% found once. The sample was PBMCs from the stem cell graft donor, taken from the stem cell graft. The receptors originated from a human donor who donated a stem cell graft to a child with acute lymphoblastic leukemia.

This clonotype was detected ten times or more. This chain connects TRBV6-5 to TRBJ2-2; D may be TRBD2 (5 bases). Germline V lookup: CDR1 MNHEY, CDR2 SVGAGI. The CDR3 is made up of 15 amino acids. With 4 bases removed from V and 1 base from J, the gap between germline ends came to 10 bases. CDR3: CASSWTDWNTGELFF. CDR3 coding DNA: TGTGCCAGCAGTTGGACGGACTGGAACACCGGGGAGCTGTTTTTT.

The sample holds many counts of this clonotype. This chain uses TRBV29-1 with TRBJ1-1, with TRBD1 as a possible D gene (5 bases). Trimming pared 7 bases from V and 5 bases from J, leaving 11 bases between. The CDR3 length is 11 residues. Germline V gives CDR1 SQVTM, CDR2 ANQGSEA. CDR3 residues: CSGGRGTEAFF. CDR3 DNA: TGCAGCGGGGGAAGGGGAACTGAAGCTTTCTTT.